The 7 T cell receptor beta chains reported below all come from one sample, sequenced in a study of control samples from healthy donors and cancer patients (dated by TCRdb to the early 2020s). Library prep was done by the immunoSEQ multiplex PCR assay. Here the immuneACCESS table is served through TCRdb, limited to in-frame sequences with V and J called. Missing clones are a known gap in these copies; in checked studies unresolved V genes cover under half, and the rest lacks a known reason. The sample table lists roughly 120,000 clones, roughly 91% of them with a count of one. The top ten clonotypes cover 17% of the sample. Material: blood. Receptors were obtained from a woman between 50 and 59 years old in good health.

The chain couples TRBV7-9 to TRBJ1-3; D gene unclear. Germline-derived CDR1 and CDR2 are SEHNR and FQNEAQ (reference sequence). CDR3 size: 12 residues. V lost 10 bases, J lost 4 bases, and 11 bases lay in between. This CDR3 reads CANHSAGNTIYF. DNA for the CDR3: TGTGCCAACCACAGTGCAGGAAACACCATATATTTT.

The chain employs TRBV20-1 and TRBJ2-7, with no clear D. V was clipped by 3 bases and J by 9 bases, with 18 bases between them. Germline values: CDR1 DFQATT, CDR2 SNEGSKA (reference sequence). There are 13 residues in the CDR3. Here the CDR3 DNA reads TGCAGTGCTAGTAGCAACTGGACGGTGGTGCAGTACTTC. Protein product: CSASSNWTVVQYF.

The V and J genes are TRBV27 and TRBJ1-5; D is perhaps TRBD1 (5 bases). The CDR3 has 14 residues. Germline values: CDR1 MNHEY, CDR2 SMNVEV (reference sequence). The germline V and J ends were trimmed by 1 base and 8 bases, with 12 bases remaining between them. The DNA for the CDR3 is TGTGCCAGCAGTTTATATAGGGTAGGGGAGCCCCAGCATTTT. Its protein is CASSLYRVGEPQHF.

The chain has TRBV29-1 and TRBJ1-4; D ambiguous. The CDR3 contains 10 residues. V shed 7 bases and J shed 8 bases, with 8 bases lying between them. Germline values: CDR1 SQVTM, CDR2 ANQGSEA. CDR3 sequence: CSAQGEKLFF. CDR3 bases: TGCAGCGCCCAAGGGGAAAAACTGTTTTTT.

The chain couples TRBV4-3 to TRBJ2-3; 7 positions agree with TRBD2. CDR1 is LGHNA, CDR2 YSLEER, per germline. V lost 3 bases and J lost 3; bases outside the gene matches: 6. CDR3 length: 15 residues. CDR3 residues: CASSQGEGETDTQYF. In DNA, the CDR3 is TGCGCCAGCAGCCAGGGGGAGGGCGAAACAGATACGCAGTATTTT.

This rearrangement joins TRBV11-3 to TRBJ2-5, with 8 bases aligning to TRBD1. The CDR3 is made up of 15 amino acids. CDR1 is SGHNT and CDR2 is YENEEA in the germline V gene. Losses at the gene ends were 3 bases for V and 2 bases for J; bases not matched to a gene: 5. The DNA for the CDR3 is TGTGCCAGCAGCTTCGGACAGGGCCCACAAGAGACCCAGTACTTC. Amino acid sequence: CASSFGQGPQETQYF.

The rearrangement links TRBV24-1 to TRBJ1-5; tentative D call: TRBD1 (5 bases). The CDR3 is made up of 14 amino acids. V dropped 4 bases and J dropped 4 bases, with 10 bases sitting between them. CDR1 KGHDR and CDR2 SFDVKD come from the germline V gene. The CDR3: CATSESGLNQPQHF. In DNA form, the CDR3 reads TGTGCCACCAGTGAATCGGGGCTTAATCAGCCCCAGCATTTT.